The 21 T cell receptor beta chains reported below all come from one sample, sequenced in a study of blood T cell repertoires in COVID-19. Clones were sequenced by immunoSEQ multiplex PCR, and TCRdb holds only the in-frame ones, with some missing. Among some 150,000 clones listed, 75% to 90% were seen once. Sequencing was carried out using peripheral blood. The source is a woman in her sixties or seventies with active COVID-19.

The CDR3 coding sequence is TGTGCCAGCCGTTGGGCAGGGGAGCAGTACTTC. It yields the protein CASRWAGEQYF. V gene TRBV7-9 combines with J gene TRBJ2-7; maybe TRBD1 (5 bases). The V end was cut by 8 bases, the J end by 7 bases, with 12 bases between. The CDR3 is made up of 11 amino acids. Germline V gene lookup returns CDR1 SEHNR and CDR2 FQNEAQ (reference sequence).

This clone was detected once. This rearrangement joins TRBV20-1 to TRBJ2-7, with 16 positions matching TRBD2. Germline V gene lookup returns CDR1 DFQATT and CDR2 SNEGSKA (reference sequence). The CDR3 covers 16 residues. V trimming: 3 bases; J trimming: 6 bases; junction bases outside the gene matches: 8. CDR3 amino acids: CSASPGTSGRASEQYF. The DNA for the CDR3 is TGCAGTGCTAGTCCCGGGACTAGCGGGAGGGCATCCGAGCAGTACTTC.

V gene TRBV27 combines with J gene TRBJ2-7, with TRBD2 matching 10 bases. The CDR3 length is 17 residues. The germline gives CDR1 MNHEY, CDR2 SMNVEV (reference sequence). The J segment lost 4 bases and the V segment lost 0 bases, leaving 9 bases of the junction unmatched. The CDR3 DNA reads TGTGCCAGCAGTTTATCGTCGAGCGGGAGGGCCATTTACGAGCAGTACTTC. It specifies CASSLSSSGRAIYEQYF.

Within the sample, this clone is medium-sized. The CDR3 bases are TGTGCCATCCGCTCCGGGACTTCTAGCACAGATACGCAGTATTTT. This translates into CAIRSGTSSTDTQYF. The chain couples TRBV10-3 to TRBJ2-3, with TRBD2 as a possible D gene (6 bases). The CDR3 totals 15 residues. Trimming took off 8 bases at V and 0 bases at J, with 15 bases between the two ends. From germline, CDR1 is ENHRY and CDR2 SYGVKD.

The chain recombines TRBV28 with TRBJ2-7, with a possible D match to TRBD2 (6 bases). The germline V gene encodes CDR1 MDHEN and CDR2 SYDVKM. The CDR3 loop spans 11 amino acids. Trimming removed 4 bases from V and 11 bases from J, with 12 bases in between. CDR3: CASSWGDREYF. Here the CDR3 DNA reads TGTGCCAGCAGTTGGGGGGACCGGGAGTACTTC.

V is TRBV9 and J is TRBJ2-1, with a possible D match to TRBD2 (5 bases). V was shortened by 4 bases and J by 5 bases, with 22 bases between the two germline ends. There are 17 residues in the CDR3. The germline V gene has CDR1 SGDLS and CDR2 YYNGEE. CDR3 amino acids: CASSRTIRLQPDNEQFF. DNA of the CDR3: TGTGCCAGCAGCCGTACGATCCGACTACAACCGGACAATGAGCAGTTCTTC.

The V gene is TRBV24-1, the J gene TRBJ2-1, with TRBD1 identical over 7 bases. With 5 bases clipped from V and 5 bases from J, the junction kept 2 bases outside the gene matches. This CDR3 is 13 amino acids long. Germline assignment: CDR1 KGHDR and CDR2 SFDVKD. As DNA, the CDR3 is TGTGCCACCAGTGGGCAGGGGGACAATGAGCAGTTCTTC. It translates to CATSGQGDNEQFF.

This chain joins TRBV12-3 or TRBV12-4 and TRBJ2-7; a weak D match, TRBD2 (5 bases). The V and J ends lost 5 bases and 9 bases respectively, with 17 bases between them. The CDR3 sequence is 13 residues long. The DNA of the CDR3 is TGTGCCAGCAGTCCCAGTGAGCTGGGGAGGCAGTACTTC. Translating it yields CASSPSELGRQYF.

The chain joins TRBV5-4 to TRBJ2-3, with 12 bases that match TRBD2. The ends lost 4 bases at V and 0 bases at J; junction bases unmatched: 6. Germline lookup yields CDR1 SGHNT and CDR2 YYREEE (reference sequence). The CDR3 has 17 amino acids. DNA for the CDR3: TGTGCCAGCAGCCCAGGACTAGCGGGGACTAGCACAGATACGCAGTATTTT. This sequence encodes CASSPGLAGTSTDTQYF.

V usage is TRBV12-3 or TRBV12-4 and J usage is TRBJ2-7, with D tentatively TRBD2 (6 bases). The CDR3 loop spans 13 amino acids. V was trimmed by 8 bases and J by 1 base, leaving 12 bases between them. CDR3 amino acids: CASSRGTSYEQYF. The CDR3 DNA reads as TGTGCCAGCTCTCGGGGGACGTCCTACGAGCAGTACTTC.

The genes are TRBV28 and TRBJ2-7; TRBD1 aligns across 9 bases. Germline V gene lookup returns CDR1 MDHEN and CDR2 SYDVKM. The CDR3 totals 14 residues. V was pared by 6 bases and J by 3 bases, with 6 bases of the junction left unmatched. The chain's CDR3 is CASRTGGGVYEQYF. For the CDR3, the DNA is TGTGCCAGCAGGACAGGGGGTGGTGTCTACGAGCAGTACTTC.

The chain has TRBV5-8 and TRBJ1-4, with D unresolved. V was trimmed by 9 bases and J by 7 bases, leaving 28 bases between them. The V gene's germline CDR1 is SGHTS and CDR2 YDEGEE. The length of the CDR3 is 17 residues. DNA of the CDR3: TGTGCCACTGTGGAGGGTTGGGTCGGTGGCCGGGGTGAAAAACTGTTTTTT. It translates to CATVEGWVGGRGEKLFF.

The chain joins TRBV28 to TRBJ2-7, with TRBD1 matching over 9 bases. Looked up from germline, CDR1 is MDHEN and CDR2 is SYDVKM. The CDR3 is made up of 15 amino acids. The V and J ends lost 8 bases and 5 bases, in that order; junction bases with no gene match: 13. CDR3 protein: CASCLSGQGSNEQYF. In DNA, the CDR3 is TGTGCCAGCTGTCTGAGTGGACAGGGGAGCAACGAGCAGTACTTC.

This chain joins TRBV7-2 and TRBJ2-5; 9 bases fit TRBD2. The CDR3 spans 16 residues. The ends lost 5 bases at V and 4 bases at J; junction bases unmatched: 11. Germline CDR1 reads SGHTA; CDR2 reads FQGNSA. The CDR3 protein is CASSPTSGQVGETQYF. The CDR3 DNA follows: TGTGCCAGCAGCCCTACTAGCGGGCAGGTTGGAGAGACCCAGTACTTC.

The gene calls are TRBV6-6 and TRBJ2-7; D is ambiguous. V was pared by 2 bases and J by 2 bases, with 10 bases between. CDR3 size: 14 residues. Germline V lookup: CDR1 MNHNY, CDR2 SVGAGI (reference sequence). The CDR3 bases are TGTGCCAGCAGTTACCTCTCAGGAACCTACGAGCAGTACTTC. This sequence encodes CASSYLSGTYEQYF.

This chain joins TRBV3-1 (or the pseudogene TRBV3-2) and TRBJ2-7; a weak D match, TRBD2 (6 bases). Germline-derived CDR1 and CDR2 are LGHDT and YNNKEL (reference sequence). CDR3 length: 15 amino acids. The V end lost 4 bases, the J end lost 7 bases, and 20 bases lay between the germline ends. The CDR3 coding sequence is TGTGCCAGCAGCCCTCCGAGGGAATGGGCGGGAGAGCAGTACTTC. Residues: CASSPPREWAGEQYF.

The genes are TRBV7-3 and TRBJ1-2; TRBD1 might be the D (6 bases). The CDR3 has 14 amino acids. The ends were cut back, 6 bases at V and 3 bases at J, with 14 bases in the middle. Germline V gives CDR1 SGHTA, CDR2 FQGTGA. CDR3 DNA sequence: TGTGCCAGCAGTAAAAACAGGGATGACTATGGCTACACCTTC. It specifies CASSKNRDDYGYTF.

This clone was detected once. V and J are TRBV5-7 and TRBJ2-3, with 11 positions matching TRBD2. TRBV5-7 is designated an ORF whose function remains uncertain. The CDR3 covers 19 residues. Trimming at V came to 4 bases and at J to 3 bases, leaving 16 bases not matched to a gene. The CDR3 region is CASSLGHRNSGRGTDTQYF. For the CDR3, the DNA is TGTGCCAGCAGCCTGGGGCATCGGAATAGCGGGAGGGGGACAGATACGCAGTATTTT.

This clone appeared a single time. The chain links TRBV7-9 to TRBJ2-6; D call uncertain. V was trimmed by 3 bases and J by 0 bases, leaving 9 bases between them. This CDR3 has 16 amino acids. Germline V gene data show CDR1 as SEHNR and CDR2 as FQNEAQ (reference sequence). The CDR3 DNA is TGTGCCAGCAGCTTTTTCTCCCGCTCTGGGGCCAACGTCCTGACTTTC. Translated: CASSFFSRSGANVLTF.

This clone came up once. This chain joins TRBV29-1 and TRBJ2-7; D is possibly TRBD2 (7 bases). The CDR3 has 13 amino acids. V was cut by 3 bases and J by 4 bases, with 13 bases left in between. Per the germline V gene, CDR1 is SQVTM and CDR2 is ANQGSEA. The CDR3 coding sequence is TGCAGCGTTGAGGGGGGGGCCGGGTACGAGCAGTACTTC. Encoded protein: CSVEGGAGYEQYF.

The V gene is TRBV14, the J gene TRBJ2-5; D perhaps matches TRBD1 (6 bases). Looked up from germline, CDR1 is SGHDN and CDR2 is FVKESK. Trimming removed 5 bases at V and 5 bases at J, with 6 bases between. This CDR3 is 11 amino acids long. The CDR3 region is CASSRGETQYF. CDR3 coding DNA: TGTGCCAGCAGCAGGGGGGAGACCCAGTACTTC. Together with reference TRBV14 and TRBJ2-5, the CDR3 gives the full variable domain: EAGVTQFPSHSVIEKGQTVTLRCDPISGHDNLYWYRRVMGKEIKFLLHFVKESKQDESGMPNNRFLAERTGGTYSTLKVQPAELEDSGVYFCASSRGETQYFGPGTRLLVL.